Following are 18 T cell receptor beta chains from one sample sequenced in a study of cytomegalovirus exposure and HLA in healthy donors. Use of 60 Vbeta and 13 Jbeta primers characterized the PCR. TCRdb's table, derived via immunoSEQ multiplex PCR, lists solely in-frame clones and lacks some. The sample holds around 140,000 clones, around four fifths seen once. The sequencing sample was made of PBMCs. All receptors derive from a female donor in good health and CMV-seronegative.

This clone was detected only a few times. Other DNA sequences of this sample code for an identical CDR3. The chain has TRBV5-1 and TRBJ2-2; D perhaps matches TRBD1 (5 bases). V was clipped by 1 base and J by 1 base, with 8 bases between them. Germline CDR1 and CDR2: SGHRS and YFSETQ. The length of the CDR3 is 15 residues. The CDR3 protein is CASSLSQVNTGELFF. The CDR3 nucleotides read TGCGCCAGCAGCTTGTCACAGGTGAACACCGGGGAGCTGTTTTTT.

The chain employs TRBV6-6 and TRBJ2-7; D is possibly TRBD2 (7 bases). V lost 0 bases and J 6 bases, leaving 12 bases between the germline ends. This CDR3 contains 14 residues. The germline V gene has CDR1 MNHNY and CDR2 SVGAGI (reference sequence). The CDR3 DNA reads as TGTGCCAGCAGTTACTCGCCGGGGGGCACCGAGCAGTACTTC. The encoded protein is CASSYSPGGTEQYF.

The chain has TRBV6-1 and TRBJ2-1; the match to TRBD2 covers 11 bases. Germline CDR1 and CDR2: MNHNS and SASEGT. V trimming: 2 bases; J trimming: 4 bases; junction bases outside the gene matches: 1. The CDR3 spans 15 residues. CDR3 region: CASSETSGRYNEQFF. In DNA form, the CDR3 reads TGTGCCAGCAGTGAAACTAGCGGGAGATACAATGAGCAGTTCTTC.

The chain couples TRBV5-1 to TRBJ2-3, with 14 bases lining up with TRBD2. Looked up from germline, CDR1 is SGHRS and CDR2 is YFSETQ. The V segment lost 4 bases and the J segment 6 bases; nucleotides outside the gene matches: 4. There are 15 residues in the CDR3. The CDR3 region has the DNA TGCGCCAGCAGCGTCGGGACTAGCGGGAGTGATACGCAGTATTTT. Translated: CASSVGTSGSDTQYF. Based on the CDR3 plus reference TRBV5-1 and TRBJ2-3, the full variable domain is KAGVTQTPRYLIKTRGQQVTLSCSPISGHRSVSWYQQTPGQGLQFLFEYFSETQRNKGNFPGRFSGRQFSNSRSEMNVSTLELGDSALYLCASSVGTSGSDTQYFGPGTRLTVL.

The V and J genes are TRBV19 and TRBJ1-1; 7 bases align to TRBD1. Germline values: CDR1 LNHDA, CDR2 SQIVND (reference sequence). This CDR3 comprises 14 residues. V lost 4 bases to trimming and J lost 1 base; unmatched junction nucleotides: 3. In DNA form, the CDR3 reads TGTGCCAGTAGTACCGACAGGGCGAACACTGAAGCTTTCTTT. It translates to CASSTDRANTEAFF.

CDR3 loop: CASSPEITLKNEQFF. The DNA for the CDR3 is TGTGCCAGCAGCCCGGAGATTACCTTAAAGAATGAGCAGTTCTTC. The chain couples TRBV7-2 to TRBJ2-1; D not certain. CDR1 is SGHTA, CDR2 FQGNSA, per germline. V was cut by 5 bases and J by 7 bases, with 18 bases left in between. The CDR3 loop spans 15 amino acids.

This rearrangement joins TRBV7-8 to TRBJ1-2, with 8 bases that match TRBD1. After removal of 4 bases from V and 4 bases from J, the junction contained 5 bases not matched to a gene. This CDR3 comprises 14 residues. The germline CDR1 and CDR2 sequences are SGHVS and FQNEAQ. CDR3 DNA sequence: TGTGCCAGCAGCTCCCGGGACAGGAGCTATGGCTACACCTTC. This translates into CASSSRDRSYGYTF.

The chain couples TRBV4-1 to TRBJ2-3; 7 nucleotides match TRBD2. The V segment lost 0 bases and the J segment 5 bases; nucleotides outside the gene matches: 5. The CDR3 sequence is 15 residues long. CDR1 MGHRA and CDR2 YSYEKL come from the germline V gene. CDR3 residues: CASSQDGGGRDTQYF. The CDR3 bases are TGCGCCAGCAGCCAAGATGGTGGCGGGAGAGATACGCAGTATTTT.

This clone appeared a few times. V usage is TRBV6-5 and J usage is TRBJ2-1, with TRBD1 as a possible D gene (6 bases). CDR1 MNHEY and CDR2 SVGAGI come from the germline V gene. V shed 7 bases and J shed 9 bases, with 22 bases lying between them. This CDR3 is built from 15 residues. The CDR3 loop is CASTLNGAGDGEQFF. The CDR3 nucleotides read TGTGCCAGCACCTTAAACGGGGCAGGGGATGGTGAGCAGTTCTTC.

J is TRBJ1-1 and V is TRBV7-9; 10 bases fit TRBD1. Germline CDR1 reads SEHNR; CDR2 reads FQNEAQ (reference sequence). The junction had 3 bases not matched to a gene; V was cut back by 5 bases and J by 3 bases. The CDR3 is 14 residues long. The CDR3 nucleotides are TGTGCCAGCAGCGCGGACAGGGGGGACACTGAAGCTTTCTTT. Its translation is CASSADRGDTEAFF. The full variable domain, completed using reference TRBV7-9 and TRBJ1-1, is DTGVSQNPRHKITKRGQNVTFRCDPISEHNRLYWYRQTLGQGPEFLTYFQNEAQLEKSRLLSDRFSAERPKGSFSTLEIQRTEQGDSAMYLCASSADRGDTEAFFGQGTRLTVV.

This chain links TRBV28 with TRBJ2-3, with TRBD1 matching 7 bases. The germline CDR1 and CDR2 sequences are MDHEN and SYDVKM. This CDR3 has 12 amino acids. Trimming removed 1 base from V and 15 bases from J; junction bases left unmatched: 7. In nucleotides, the CDR3 is TGTGCCAGCAGTTTATCGGCAGGGGGTGTCTATTTT. This gives the protein CASSLSAGGVYF.

This clone was seen a handful of times. The chain links TRBV27 to TRBJ2-7, with TRBD1 as a possible D gene (6 bases). CDR3 length: 15 amino acids. V was shortened by 4 bases and J by 5 bases, with 18 bases between the two germline ends. Germline CDR1 MNHEY, CDR2 SMNVEV (reference sequence). The CDR3 region has the DNA TGTGCCAGCAGTTCGGACAGCGCCGGGTTGGACGAGCAGTACTTC. It specifies CASSSDSAGLDEQYF.

This clone has a handful of counts. The chain links TRBV4-1 to TRBJ2-3; maybe TRBD2 (6 bases). The CDR3 is 16 amino acids. Trimming took off 0 bases at V and 6 bases at J, with 16 bases between the two ends. Germline V gene data show CDR1 as MGHRA and CDR2 as YSYEKL. The CDR3 sequence is CASSQELAVAPDTQYF. The CDR3 DNA is TGCGCCAGCAGCCAAGAACTAGCCGTGGCCCCGGATACGCAGTATTTT.

This chain joins TRBV5-4 and TRBJ1-6; tentative D call: TRBD1 (5 bases). CDR1 and CDR2 (germline): SGHNT, YYREEE (reference sequence). This CDR3 spans 14 amino acids. Trimming stripped 3 bases from V and 8 bases from J, with 12 bases between. CDR3 sequence (DNA): TGTGCCAGCAGCTCGGGACTCGTTGATTCACCCCTCCACTTT. Translated, it gives CASSSGLVDSPLHF.

V is TRBV6-1 and J is TRBJ1-2; no firm D call. Looked up from germline, CDR1 is MNHNS and CDR2 is SASEGT. Trimming took off 7 bases at V and 8 bases at J, with 11 bases between the two ends. This CDR3 has 11 residues. This CDR3 reads CASKVASGYTF. The CDR3 bases are TGTGCCAGCAAGGTAGCTAGCGGCTACACCTTC.

The V call is TRBV19, the J call TRBJ2-3, with 8 positions matching TRBD2. Germline V gives CDR1 LNHDA, CDR2 SQIVND (reference sequence). The V and J ends lost 7 bases and 1 base, in that order; junction bases with no gene match: 7. The CDR3 length is 15 residues. The CDR3 DNA follows: TGTGCCAGTACCCTTAGCGGGGCCGGCACAGATACGCAGTATTTT. As protein: CASTLSGAGTDTQYF.

The chain employs TRBV5-6 and TRBJ1-2; D possibly corresponds to TRBD1 (5 bases). Germline V gives CDR1 SGHDT, CDR2 YYEEEE. Trimming took off 0 bases at V and 4 bases at J, with 7 bases between the two ends. CDR3 length: 13 residues. CDR3 region: CASSLDRSYGYTF. The DNA for the CDR3 is TGTGCCAGCAGCTTGGACAGGAGCTATGGCTACACCTTC.

This chain links TRBV5-1 with TRBJ2-1, with TRBD2 matching over 12 bases. The CDR3 covers 15 residues. Germline CDR1 is SGHRS and CDR2 is YFSETQ. V lost 4 bases to trimming and J lost 7 bases; unmatched junction nucleotides: 6. CDR3 in amino acids: CASSPGLAGRNEQFF. CDR3 sequence (DNA): TGCGCCAGCAGCCCGGGACTAGCGGGTAGAAATGAGCAGTTCTTC. The whole variable domain, filled in from reference TRBV5-1 and TRBJ2-1, reads KAGVTQTPRYLIKTRGQQVTLSCSPISGHRSVSWYQQTPGQGLQFLFEYFSETQRNKGNFPGRFSGRQFSNSRSEMNVSTLELGDSALYLCASSPGLAGRNEQFFGPGTRLTVL.